The entry that follows covers one T cell receptor (beta chain) sequence. The target antigen is unknown. These data belong to a study of T cells in tumors after PD-1 blockade. Study context: Mean per blood sample: some 100,000 templates (about 24,000-290,000), some 36,000 unique clonotypes.

Using immunoSEQ multiplex PCR, the repertoire was profiled, and TCRdb retains in-frame clones only, with some absent. Here the sample spans almost 35,000 clones, about three quarters being singletons. Notes on the study in general: Peripheral recruitment is suggested, as some novel exhausted tumor clones were in pre-treatment blood.

The CDR3 runs 14 residues. Trimming shortened V by 4 bases and J by 8 bases, and 14 bases separated the two germline ends. Germline CDR1 is LGHDT and CDR2 is YNNKEL (reference sequence). This sequence was found in a human donor with basal cell carcinoma. The rearrangement uses TRBV3-1 (or the pseudogene TRBV3-2) and TRBJ1-4, with TRBD1 as a possible D gene (5 bases). The sequences come from PBMCs, collected after anti-PD-1 treatment. The chain's CDR3 is CASSRDYHGEKLFF. CDR3 in DNA: TGTGCCAGCAGCCGGGACTATCACGGAGAAAAACTGTTTTTT.